Listed here are 14 T cell receptor beta chains from one sample, sequenced in a study of response to subunit inactivated influenza vaccine. One entry per CDR3 protein results from TCRdb running MiXCR on the RT-PCR reads. Here the sample spans about 190,000 distinct CDR3 sequences, roughly 14% being singletons. Specimen: CD8+ T cells sorted from PBMCs, collected less than 6 days after vaccination. These receptors were taken from a man aged 45-60 years who received an inactivated influenza vaccine.

The chain joins TRBV20-1 to TRBJ2-1; possible D gene TRBD2, 5 bases. CDR1 is DFQATT and CDR2 is SNEGSKA in the germline V gene (reference sequence). The ends were cut back, 6 bases at V and 4 bases at J, with 19 bases in the middle. There are 15 residues in the CDR3. The CDR3 sequence: CSAPPLAGDYNEQFF. The CDR3 DNA sequence: TGCAGTGCCCCACCCCTAGCTGGGGATTACAATGAGCAGTTCTTC.

This clonotype was counted ten times or more. The rearrangement joins TRBV11-2 to TRBJ2-2; D may be TRBD2 (6 bases). Germline CDR1 SGHAT, CDR2 FQNNGV. V was clipped by 3 bases and J by 6 bases, with 8 bases between them. The CDR3 runs 13 residues. The CDR3 spells CASSFQRAGELFF. CDR3 coding DNA: TGTGCCAGCAGCTTCCAGCGGGCCGGGGAGCTGTTTTTT.

A few counts support this clonotype. This chain uses TRBV7-6 with TRBJ2-7; D unresolved. V shed 4 bases and J shed 0 bases, with 16 bases lying between them. CDR1 is SGHVS and CDR2 is FNYEAQ in the germline V gene. There are 16 residues in the CDR3. CDR3 sequence reads: CASSSEGFSSSYEQYF. CDR3 in DNA: TGTGCCAGCAGCTCAGAAGGGTTTTCCTCCTCCTACGAGCAGTACTTC.

The chain joins TRBV2 to TRBJ2-7; 9 bases are a match to TRBD1. After removal of 8 bases from V and 1 base from J, the junction contained 3 bases not matched to a gene. The CDR3 has 13 amino acids. Germline V CDR1 and CDR2: SNHLY, FYNNEI. CDR3 in DNA: TGTGCCAGCGGGGGACAGGGATCCTACGAGCAGTACTTC. Its protein is CASGGQGSYEQYF.

This clonotype appeared a few times. The genes are TRBV20-1 and TRBJ2-7; possible D gene TRBD2, 7 bases. Germline V CDR1 and CDR2: DFQATT, SNEGSKA (reference sequence). Trimming left V 4 bases short and J 0 bases short, with 10 bases between. This CDR3 has 13 residues. The CDR3 here is CSAKGDYSYEQYF. CDR3 nucleotides: TGCAGTGCTAAGGGGGACTACTCCTACGAGCAGTACTTC.

This clonotype was seen a few times. The chain employs TRBV12-3 or TRBV12-4 and TRBJ2-5; D unresolved. The CDR3 runs to 15 residues. Trimming took 5 bases from V and 5 from J, leaving 18 bases between them. The DNA for the CDR3 is TGTGCCAGCAGTCTCATTGGAGTCCCTGGTGAGACCCAGTACTTC. It specifies CASSLIGVPGETQYF.

Only a few counts were recorded for this clonotype. The chain has TRBV7-9 and TRBJ1-2; D is ambiguous. Trimming stripped 1 base from V and 0 bases from J, with 3 bases between. CDR1 and CDR2 from the germline V gene are SEHNR and FQNEAQ (reference sequence). This CDR3 is built from 13 residues. CDR3 residues: CASSLETNYGYTF. The DNA of the CDR3 is TGTGCCAGCAGCTTAGAGACTAACTATGGCTACACCTTC.

The genes are TRBV7-9 and TRBJ1-2; D unclear. Germline V lookup: CDR1 SEHNR, CDR2 FQNEAQ (reference sequence). V was trimmed by 4 bases and J by 3 bases, leaving 18 bases between them. The CDR3 totals 16 residues. The CDR3 sequence: CASSSTNTKHHYGYTF. The CDR3 coding sequence is TGTGCCAGCAGCTCCACCAACACGAAACACCACTATGGCTACACCTTC.

The rearrangement joins TRBV15 to TRBJ1-1; D is unclear. Trimming removed 4 bases at V and 0 bases at J, with 18 bases between. Germline V CDR1 and CDR2: LNHNV, YYDKDF (reference sequence). The CDR3 sequence is 17 residues long. As DNA, the CDR3 is TGTGCCACCAGCACAGCGTCGTTAGGGTCCATGAACACTGAAGCTTTCTTT. Its translation is CATSTASLGSMNTEAFF.

This sequence joins TRBV6-5 and TRBJ2-5; D possibly corresponds to TRBD2 (6 bases). The CDR3 length is 16 residues. With 2 bases removed from V and 1 base from J, the gap between germline ends came to 14 bases. Germline V CDR1 and CDR2: MNHEY, SVGAGI. CDR3 DNA sequence: TGTGCCAGCAGTTACAGGGAGGAAATAGTCCAAGAGACCCAGTACTTC. Residues: CASSYREEIVQETQYF.

The chain recombines TRBV4-3 with TRBJ2-7, with 8 bases matching TRBD2. CDR1 is LGHNA and CDR2 is YSLEER in the germline V gene. V shed 1 base and J 4 bases; nucleotides not matched to a gene: 9. The CDR3 is 16 residues long. The CDR3, as DNA: TGCGCCAGCAGCCAAGGGTTCCGGGGGGGTATTTACGAGCAGTACTTC. Its translation is CASSQGFRGGIYEQYF.

The chain is built from TRBV18 and TRBJ2-7, with D perhaps TRBD2 (5 bases). Germline CDR1 is KGHSH and CDR2 is LQKENI. V was clipped by 5 bases and J by 3 bases, with 17 bases between them. The CDR3 has 15 amino acids. CDR3 sequence (DNA): TGTGCCAGCTCATCGGACCGGGGTAAACACTACGAGCAGTACTTC. This sequence encodes CASSSDRGKHYEQYF. Together with reference TRBV18 and TRBJ2-7, the CDR3 gives the full variable domain: NAGVMQNPRHLVRRRGQEARLRCSPMKGHSHVYWYRQLPEEGLKFMVYLQKENIIDESGMPKERFSAEFPKEGPSILRIQQVVRGDSAAYFCASSSDRGKHYEQYFGPGTRLTVT.

The J gene is TRBJ1-4, the V gene TRBV5-1; D not resolved. Per the germline V gene, CDR1 is SGHRS and CDR2 is YFSETQ. The CDR3 is 12 amino acids. V lost 2 bases and J 12 bases, leaving 11 bases between the germline ends. The CDR3 sequence: CASSFSGYELFF. CDR3 nucleotide sequence: TGCGCCAGCAGCTTTTCCGGGTACGAACTGTTTTTT.

The V gene is TRBV5-6, the J gene TRBJ1-2, with D perhaps TRBD1 (5 bases). V shed 2 bases and J shed 1 base, with 15 bases lying between them. This CDR3 has 16 amino acids. Germline CDR1 SGHDT, CDR2 YYEEEE. In nucleotides, the CDR3 is TGTGCCAGCAGCTTCTTGATAACAGGAGATAACTATGGCTACACCTTC. It encodes CASSFLITGDNYGYTF.